These T cell receptor beta chains were read from a single sample in a study of T cells in Graves' hyperthyroidism and ophthalmopathy. In TCRdb, the multiplex PCR reads were re-called with MiXCR into one record per CDR3 protein. The sample contains approximately 520,000 distinct CDR3 sequences, around 20% of which appear only once. The sequencing sample was made of blood. The origin of the receptors is a young man with Graves' hyperthyroidism. Each CDR3 is given with its conserved first and last residue. The D gene is left open where the match is weak. Expanded clones get a size class; other rows say once, few or many, or leave the size out.

TRBV3-1,TRBD1,TRBJ1-2,many,TGTGCCAGCAGCCGCGGACAGGGGGCGAGCTACACCTTC,CASSRGQGASYTF
TRBV28,NA,TRBJ1-5,NA,TGTGCCAGCAGTTTCGGCCCTCGGGGTCCCAATCAGCCCCAGCATTTT,CASSFGPRGPNQPQHF
TRBV12-3/TRBV12-4,NA,TRBJ1-5,many,TGTGCCAGCAGCTCTCTTCTAGGGGAGCAGCCCCAGCATTTT,CASSSLLGEQPQHF
TRBV6-1,TRBD1,TRBJ2-7,NA,TGTGCCAGCAGTAATCGGGACAGCTTCTACGAGCAGTACTTC,CASSNRDSFYEQYF
TRBV6-2/TRBV6-3,TRBD1,TRBJ1-6,many,TGTGCCAGCAGCCGGACAGGCGATAATTCACCCCTCCACTTT,CASSRTGDNSPLHF
TRBV19,NA,TRBJ2-7,many,TGTGCCAGTAGTGTAGGGGCGTCCTACGAGCAGTACTTC,CASSVGASYEQYF
TRBV15,NA,TRBJ2-7,many,TGTGCCACCAGCAGGTTCGAGTTCTACGAGCAGTACTTC,CATSRFEFYEQYF
TRBV20-1,NA,TRBJ2-7,many,TGCAGTGCTAGAGATCGCAGGGACGTGAGCTCCTACGAGCAGTACTTC,CSARDRRDVSSYEQYF
TRBV28,NA,TRBJ2-5,NA,TGTGCCAGCAGTTTCAGGAGTACGTGGGAGACCCAGTACTTC,CASSFRSTWETQYF
TRBV12-3/TRBV12-4,TRBD1,TRBJ1-1,NA,TGTGCCAGCAGTCCCTTAGGGGCACAGGGGGGGATGAACACTGAAGCTTTCTTT,CASSPLGAQGGMNTEAFF
TRBV28,NA,TRBJ2-5,once,TGTGCCAGCAGTTGGGACTTTCTGGGACTCGGGACCTGTGAGACCCAGTACTTC,CASSWDFLGLGTCETQYF
TRBV6-2/TRBV6-3,NA,TRBJ2-5,many,TGTGCCAGCAGTTACCCGCTAGAAGAGACCCAGTACTTC,CASSYPLEETQYF
TRBV28,NA,TRBJ1-1,NA,TGTGCCACGCAGACAGGCCGCAACACTGAAGCTTTCTTT,CATQTGRNTEAFF
TRBV5-5,TRBD1,TRBJ2-7,NA,TGTGCCAGCAGCCTAATGAGACAGGGGTTGCAGTACTTC,CASSLMRQGLQYF
TRBV20-1,NA,TRBJ1-3,many,TGCAGTGCTTGGGGCCTTGGAAACACCATATATTTT,CSAWGLGNTIYF
TRBV2,TRBD1,TRBJ1-1,many,TGTGCCAGCCCCCGACAGGGTAGGACTGAAGCTTTCTTT,CASPRQGRTEAFF
TRBV20-1,TRBD2,TRBJ2-7,NA,TGCAGTGCTTGGACCGGGACTATATACGAGCAGTACTTC,CSAWTGTIYEQYF
TRBV28,NA,TRBJ2-4,many,TGTGCCAGCAGCCATTTTCCACTAGCCAAAAACATTCAGTACTTC,CASSHFPLAKNIQYF
TRBV6-1,NA,TRBJ1-2,NA,TGTGCCAGCATGCTGGGGGGCTACACCTTC,CASMLGGYTF
TRBV3-1,NA,TRBJ1-5,few,TGTGCCAGCAGCCAATCACGGGACACCCGGGATCAGCCCCAGCATTTT,CASSQSRDTRDQPQHF
TRBV12-5,NA,TRBJ1-1,many,TGTGCTAGTGGTTTGGGGGTTGAAGCTTTCTTT,CASGLGVEAFF
TRBV20-1,TRBD1,TRBJ1-1,many,TGCAGTGCTAGAGACCCGACAGGGCCAGACACTGAAGCTTTCTTT,CSARDPTGPDTEAFF
TRBV18,NA,TRBJ2-2,few,TGTGCCAGCTCATCCTCGGGACCTTCTACCGGGGAGCTGTTTTTT,CASSSSGPSTGELFF
TRBV6-6,NA,TRBJ2-2,many,TGTGCCAGCAGTTACTCGACAACCGGGGAGCTGTTTTTT,CASSYSTTGELFF
TRBV27,NA,TRBJ2-6,few,TGTGCCAGCAGTGAGGGACACTCGATGGCCTCTGGGGCCAACGTCCTGACTTTC,CASSEGHSMASGANVLTF
TRBV2,NA,TRBJ2-7,many,TGTGCCAGCATCGAGGGCGTCGGCGAGCAGTACTTC,CASIEGVGEQYF
TRBV3-1,NA,TRBJ1-1,few,TGTGCCAGCAGCCCCCCCGGTAATGAAGCTTTCTTT,CASSPPGNEAFF
TRBV20-1,TRBD2,TRBJ2-5,many,TGCAGTGCTTGGGGACTAGAGCGGGGCCCAGAGACCCAGTACTTC,CSAWGLERGPETQYF
TRBV5-6,NA,TRBJ1-1,many,TGTGCCAGCAGCTTGTACAGGTTGAACACTGAAGCTTTCTTT,CASSLYRLNTEAFF
TRBV6-5,NA,TRBJ1-1,many,TGTGCCAGCAGTTACGCTCGGGACACTGAAGCTTTCTTT,CASSYARDTEAFF
TRBV5-1,NA,TRBJ2-7,many,TGCGCCAGCAGCTTGGCTTGGGGGGGCCAGTACGAGCAGTACTTC,CASSLAWGGQYEQYF
TRBV10-3,NA,TRBJ1-1,many,TGTGCCATCAGATCGGACAGCAAGGACACTGAAGCTTTCTTT,CAIRSDSKDTEAFF
TRBV6-2/TRBV6-3,NA,TRBJ2-2,many,TGTGCCAGCAGTTATTCTTCGAAGCCAAAACCCGCGGACACCGGGGAGCTGTTTTTT,CASSYSSKPKPADTGELFF
TRBV2,NA,TRBJ1-1,few,TGTGCCAGCAGTGAGGGCAGGGTTACTGCTTTCTTT,CASSEGRVTAFF
TRBV24-1,NA,TRBJ1-1,many,TGTGCCACCAGGTCCCCGGGGGACACTGAAGCTTTCTTT,CATRSPGDTEAFF
TRBV6-1,TRBD1,TRBJ1-2,many,TGTGCCAGCAGGGAAAATACAGGGGGAGGTGGCTACACCTTC,CASRENTGGGGYTF
TRBV28,NA,TRBJ1-2,many,TGTGCCAGCAGTCCCCCTTCGGGCAGATACTATGGCTACACCTTC,CASSPPSGRYYGYTF
TRBV6-5,NA,TRBJ1-2,NA,TGTGCCAGCAGTTCGAGCACCGACCCTACTAACTATGGCTACACCTTC,CASSSSTDPTNYGYTF
TRBV28,TRBD2,TRBJ2-7,many,TGTGCCAGCCGGGCTAGCGGGGCCTACGAGCAGTACTTC,CASRASGAYEQYF
TRBV6-1,TRBD1,TRBJ1-2,many,TGTGCCAGCAGTAGCGCCGGGACAGGGGGCTATGGCTACACCTTC,CASSSAGTGGYGYTF
TRBV12-3/TRBV12-4,NA,TRBJ2-7,NA,TGTGCCAGCAGCTTACAGCAGTACGAGCAGTACTTC,CASSLQQYEQYF
TRBV12-3/TRBV12-4,NA,TRBJ2-7,many,TGTGCCAGCAGTTTGGGTCGGGCCTCCTCCTACGAGCAGTACTTC,CASSLGRASSYEQYF